These 8 T cell receptor beta chains share one sample of origin, sequenced in a study of T cell responses to AZD1222 COVID-19 vaccine. Libraries were prepared by immunoSEQ multiplex PCR; TCRdb keeps only in-frame clonotypes and omits some of them. The table records more than 80,000 clones, about 86% of them present only once. Source: peripheral blood, taken on day 0 of MenACWY control vaccination. The source of these receptors is an adult in good health.

V and J are TRBV7-8 and TRBJ1-5; D possibly corresponds to TRBD1 (5 bases). Germline CDR1 is SGHVS and CDR2 is FQNEAQ. V was clipped by 1 base and J by 2 bases, with 6 bases between them. This CDR3 contains 14 residues. The CDR3 sequence: CASSLVRGNQPQHF. The CDR3, as DNA: TGTGCCAGCAGCTTAGTCAGGGGCAATCAGCCCCAGCATTTT.

This clone turned up a few times. V is TRBV4-3 and J is TRBJ2-7; D uncertain. This CDR3 comprises 13 residues. Germline V CDR1 and CDR2: LGHNA, YSLEER. Trimming pared 4 bases from V and 1 base from J, leaving 8 bases between. The CDR3 DNA sequence: TGCGCCAGCAGCCCGCGACTTTCCTACGAGCAGTACTTC. It translates to CASSPRLSYEQYF.

This clone was found a few times. J is TRBJ1-1 and V is TRBV2; 7 bases are shared with TRBD1. Germline V gene lookup returns CDR1 SNHLY and CDR2 FYNNEI. CDR3 length: 14 residues. V lost 5 bases to trimming and J lost 1 base; unmatched junction nucleotides: 4. The CDR3 loop is CASSPGGPNTEAFF. In nucleotides, the CDR3 is TGTGCCAGCAGTCCAGGGGGTCCGAACACTGAAGCTTTCTTT. The variable domain in full, completed from reference TRBV2 and TRBJ1-1, reads EPEVTQTPSHQVTQMGQEVILRCVPISNHLYFYWYRQILGQKVEFLVSFYNNEISEKSEIFDDQFSVERPDGSNFTLKIRSTKLEDSAMYFCASSPGGPNTEAFFGQGTRLTVV.

The genes are TRBV6-5 and TRBJ1-1, with D uncertain. The CDR3 is made up of 15 amino acids. V gave up 6 bases and J gave up 1 base, with 15 bases separating them. Germline CDR1 MNHEY, CDR2 SVGAGI. The CDR3: CASSLQPAPNTEAFF. Here the CDR3 DNA reads TGTGCCAGCAGCCTCCAACCCGCCCCGAACACTGAAGCTTTCTTT.

The rearrangement links TRBV24-1 to TRBJ2-2; perhaps TRBD2 as D (5 bases). V was shortened by 8 bases and J by 2 bases, with 11 bases between the two germline ends. Germline assignment: CDR1 KGHDR and CDR2 SFDVKD. The CDR3 is made up of 14 amino acids. The CDR3 spells CATNPGVNTGELFF. The CDR3, as DNA: TGTGCCACCAACCCCGGGGTCAACACCGGGGAGCTGTTTTTT.

The rearrangement uses TRBV3-1 (or the pseudogene TRBV3-2) and TRBJ1-1; the match to TRBD1 covers 7 bases. V lost 6 bases and J lost 1; bases outside the gene matches: 5. CDR1 is LGHDT, CDR2 YNNKEL, per germline (reference sequence). This CDR3 has 14 amino acids. The CDR3 reads CASRPGQQNTEAFF. CDR3 nucleotide sequence: TGTGCCAGCAGGCCGGGACAGCAGAACACTGAAGCTTTCTTT.

This clone was observed a single time. V gene TRBV11-2 combines with J gene TRBJ1-4; no firm D call. Looked up from germline, CDR1 is SGHAT and CDR2 is FQNNGV. The germline V and J ends were trimmed by 0 bases and 8 bases, with 13 bases remaining between them. The CDR3 is 15 residues long. The CDR3 DNA follows: TGTGCCAGCAGCTTAGATGGGAATGTCGGCGAAAAACTGTTTTTT. As protein: CASSLDGNVGEKLFF.

This clone has more than one count but fewer than ten. The chain carries TRBV27 and TRBJ1-1; D is unresolved. CDR1 is MNHEY and CDR2 is SMNVEV in the germline V gene (reference sequence). The CDR3 totals 11 residues. The germline V and J ends were trimmed by 8 bases and 4 bases, with 8 bases remaining between them. As DNA, the CDR3 is TGTGCCAGCGGTTATGGCACTGAAGCTTTCTTT. Protein: CASGYGTEAFF.